This T cell receptor beta chain was profiled in a study of blood T cell repertoires in COVID-19. Study-level information: The United States, Italy and Spain were the sources of the acute and convalescent COVID-19 samples.

There are 17 residues in the CDR3. Germline loops: CDR1 SGHTA, CDR2 FQGTGA. The V and J ends lost 3 bases and 8 bases, in that order; junction bases with no gene match: 17. Original processing methods: From reference gene primer amplification, estimates of nucleated cell counts were derived. Sequenced by immunoSEQ multiplex PCR; TCRdb stores in-frame clones only, minus some. V and J calls and clone size are those listed in that table; D and trimming were worked out from the DNA. The sample records 200,000 or so clones, around 92% being singletons. The chain joins TRBV7-3 to TRBJ1-2; 8 bases match TRBD1. Sequencing was carried out using PBMCs or T cells enriched from blood (not recorded which). The receptor comes from a woman aged 18-29 years who had recovered from COVID-19. The chain's CDR3 is CASSLTPPDRGSVGYTF. Written as DNA, the CDR3 is TGTGCCAGCAGCTTGACCCCCCCAGACAGGGGTTCGGTGGGCTACACCTTC.